The 30 T cell receptor beta chains in this list originate from one sample, sequenced in a study of shared clonotypes between healthy human individuals. Repertoires were generated with immunoSEQ multiplex PCR, while TCRdb's copy carries only in-frame clones and drops some. The sample holds some 1.5 million clones, around 98% seen once. Material for sequencing was naive CD4+ T cells sorted from blood. Noted subset: CD45RA+ positively selected. These receptors originate from a man aged 25 to 40 in good health.

Here the CDR3 DNA reads TGTGCCACCAGCAGAGATGGGGCAGGGACTAGCGGGAGGAGGTACGAGCAGTACTTC. This gives the protein CATSRDGAGTSGRRYEQYF. V is TRBV15 and J is TRBJ2-7, with 15 bases identical to TRBD2. The CDR3 is 19 residues long. Germline V gene lookup returns CDR1 LNHNV and CDR2 YYDKDF (reference sequence). Unmatched junction bases numbered 10, after V lost 0 bases and J lost 4 bases.

The chain links TRBV18 to TRBJ1-1; 8 nucleotides agree with TRBD1. CDR3 length: 15 residues. Germline V gene data show CDR1 as KGHSH and CDR2 as LQKENI. After removal of 2 bases from V and 4 bases from J, the junction contained 6 bases not matched to a gene. In DNA, the CDR3 is TGTGCCAGCTCACCAAGTCAGGGGGCGATCACTGAAGCTTTCTTT. Protein product: CASSPSQGAITEAFF. The entire variable domain, with the rest obtained from reference TRBV18 and TRBJ1-1, is as follows: NAGVMQNPRHLVRRRGQEARLRCSPMKGHSHVYWYRQLPEEGLKFMVYLQKENIIDESGMPKERFSAEFPKEGPSILRIQQVVRGDSAAYFCASSPSQGAITEAFFGQGTRLTVV.

The rearrangement links TRBV28 to TRBJ1-2, with 9 bases identical to TRBD1. V trimming: 3 bases; J trimming: 4 bases; junction bases outside the gene matches: 6. This CDR3 spans 15 amino acids. Germline V gene data show CDR1 as MDHEN and CDR2 as SYDVKM. The CDR3 DNA reads TGTGCCAGCAGTTTGACGGGACAGGGACCCTATGGCTACACCTTC. It encodes CASSLTGQGPYGYTF.

The chain uses TRBV2 and TRBJ2-3, with D perhaps TRBD1 (6 bases). V lost 6 bases to trimming and J lost 2 bases, with 18 bases between them. The germline CDR1 and CDR2 sequences are SNHLY and FYNNEI. The CDR3 runs to 16 residues. The CDR3 sequence: CASSFIDRSPTDTQYF. The CDR3 DNA reads as TGTGCCAGCAGCTTTATAGACAGGTCCCCCACAGATACGCAGTATTTT.

V is TRBV10-2 and J is TRBJ2-7; 11 bases match TRBD2. V trimming: 9 bases; J trimming: 4 bases; junction bases outside the gene matches: 8. This CDR3 has 14 residues. CDR1 WSHSY and CDR2 SAAADI come from the germline V gene. CDR3 sequence reads: CASRLAGGPYEQYF. Written as DNA, the CDR3 is TGCGCCAGTCGCTTAGCGGGAGGGCCGTACGAGCAGTACTTC.

This chain connects TRBV5-1 to TRBJ2-1; 7 positions agree with TRBD2. The J segment lost 0 bases and the V segment lost 1 base, leaving 19 bases of the junction unmatched. This CDR3 is 21 amino acids long. Germline CDR1 SGHRS, CDR2 YFSETQ. CDR3 coding DNA: TGCGCCAGCAGCTTGATCGGACTAGTCCCCACCTCGGGGGGCTCCTACAATGAGCAGTTCTTC. Translation gives CASSLIGLVPTSGGSYNEQFF.

This rearrangement joins TRBV10-2 to TRBJ2-3; 7 positions match TRBD2. Germline V CDR1 and CDR2: WSHSY, SAAADI. The CDR3 contains 15 residues. The trim removed 6 bases at V and 2 bases at J, leaving 8 bases unmatched. CDR3 protein: CASRRLASPTDTQYF. The CDR3 bases are TGCGCCAGCAGAAGACTAGCATCTCCCACAGATACGCAGTATTTT.

This chain joins TRBV18 and TRBJ2-1; D is possibly TRBD1 (6 bases). The CDR3 spans 14 residues. Trimming stripped 0 bases from V and 8 bases from J, with 11 bases between. CDR1 and CDR2 (germline): KGHSH, LQKENI. CDR3 DNA: TGTGCCAGCTCACCACCGGCAGGGGTGCATGAGCAGTTCTTC. This encodes CASSPPAGVHEQFF. Full variable domain (rest looked up from reference TRBV18 and TRBJ2-1): NAGVMQNPRHLVRRRGQEARLRCSPMKGHSHVYWYRQLPEEGLKFMVYLQKENIIDESGMPKERFSAEFPKEGPSILRIQQVVRGDSAAYFCASSPPAGVHEQFFGPGTRLTVL.

V and J are TRBV7-5 and TRBJ2-1; the table's D call of TRBD2 was not tested on the DNA. TRBV7-5 is given as a pseudogene. CDR3 size: 23 residues. The CDR3 here is CVRRTTIRRTASPGRSSYNEQFF. The CDR3 DNA is TGTGTCAGAAGAACGACAATACGGAGGACGGCGTCTCCAGGTAGGAGCTCCTACAATGAGCAGTTCTTC.

The CDR3 is CASSPVVGGDYNEQFF. CDR3 coding DNA: TGTGCCAGCAGCCCAGTGGTGGGCGGGGATTACAATGAGCAGTTCTTC. V gene TRBV11-2 combines with J gene TRBJ2-1; the D gene is possibly TRBD2 (6 bases). The germline V and J ends were trimmed by 5 bases and 4 bases, with 18 bases remaining between them. The CDR3 runs to 16 residues. CDR1 is SGHAT, CDR2 FQNNGV, per germline.

The chain uses TRBV7-2 and TRBJ2-7; 7 nucleotides match TRBD1. CDR3 length: 15 residues. The V gene's germline CDR1 is SGHTA and CDR2 FQGNSA. V shed 2 bases and J 4 bases; nucleotides not matched to a gene: 8. CDR3 coding DNA: TGTGCCAGCAGCTTAATGACAGGGTGGCTATACGAGCAGTACTTC. Translated: CASSLMTGWLYEQYF.

CDR3 sequence: CACQTGTGVRREQFF. The CDR3 bases are TGTGCCTGCCAAACCGGGACAGGGGTTCGAAGGGAGCAGTTCTTC. This chain joins TRBV13 and TRBJ2-1, with 10 positions matching TRBD1. This CDR3 comprises 15 residues. Looked up from germline, CDR1 is PRHDT and CDR2 is FYEKMQ (reference sequence). J was trimmed by 10 bases and V by 11 bases; bases with no gene match: 17. Filled out from reference TRBV13 and TRBJ2-1, the complete variable domain reads AAGVIQSPRHLIKEKRETATLKCYPIPRHDTVYWYQQGPGQDPQFLISFYEKMQSDKGSIPDRFSAQQFSDYHSELNMSSLELGDSALYFCACQTGTGVRREQFFGPGTRLTVL.

Here the CDR3 reads CASSSGSISIQYF. The DNA of the CDR3 is TGTGCCAGCAGTTCAGGGTCGATCAGCATTCAGTACTTC. The chain is built from TRBV28 and TRBJ2-4, with D possibly being TRBD1 (5 bases). The CDR3 runs 13 residues. V was shortened by 4 bases and J by 9 bases, with 13 bases between the two germline ends. Looked up from germline, CDR1 is MDHEN and CDR2 is SYDVKM.

As for this clone: Additional DNA sequences in this sample encode the identical CDR3. This sequence joins TRBV9 and TRBJ2-2; D gene ambiguous. V lost 1 base and J lost 4, with 5 bases in between. Germline V gene lookup returns CDR1 SGDLS and CDR2 YYNGEE. The CDR3 runs 13 residues. The CDR3 loop reads CASSVRGTGELFF. DNA for the CDR3: TGTGCCAGCAGCGTACGCGGCACCGGGGAGCTGTTTTTT.

The V and J genes are TRBV2 and TRBJ1-2; D uncertain. The germline gives CDR1 SNHLY, CDR2 FYNNEI. The CDR3 has 15 amino acids. The ends were cut back, 0 bases at V and 6 bases at J, with 14 bases in the middle. CDR3 region: CASSEARGGADGYTF. The DNA of the CDR3 is TGTGCCAGCAGTGAAGCACGGGGAGGCGCGGATGGCTACACCTTC.

The rearrangement uses TRBV19 and TRBJ1-2; no definite D call. CDR3 length: 13 residues. Germline-derived CDR1 and CDR2 are LNHDA and SQIVND (reference sequence). Trimming removed 10 bases from V and 4 bases from J, with 16 bases in between. The CDR3 is CATRGLASYGYTF. The DNA for the CDR3 is TGTGCCACCCGAGGGTTGGCTAGCTATGGCTACACCTTC.

V usage is TRBV28 and J usage is TRBJ2-3, with 7 bases identical to TRBD2. The CDR3 is made up of 15 amino acids. CDR1 and CDR2 (germline): MDHEN, SYDVKM. The V segment lost 7 bases and the J segment 4 bases; nucleotides outside the gene matches: 11. CDR3 DNA sequence: TGTGCCAGCATTCCGAGCGGGGCGGGCCCAGATACGCAGTATTTT. Translation: CASIPSGAGPDTQYF.

This clone was observed a handful of times. The chain recombines TRBV7-5 with TRBJ2-2; TRBD2, the D gene given by the table, was not confirmed from the DNA. TRBV7-5 is labeled a pseudogene. CDR3 length: 16 residues. The CDR3 nucleotides are TGTGCCAGAAGCTTGTTGAGGCCTCCTAACACCGGGGAGCTGTTTTTT. Amino acids: CARSLLRPPNTGELFF.

As concerns this clone: Other nucleotide sequences in the sample specify the same CDR3. The rearrangement joins TRBV6-5 to TRBJ2-7; 7 bases map to TRBD2. V lost 2 bases and J lost 0; bases outside the gene matches: 4. From germline, CDR1 is MNHEY and CDR2 SVGAGI. The CDR3 has 15 amino acids. CDR3 bases: TGTGCCAGCAGTTACAGCGGGACTCTCTCCTACGAGCAGTACTTC. It specifies CASSYSGTLSYEQYF.

V is TRBV4-3 and J is TRBJ2-3; D is unresolved. Trimming shortened V by 3 bases and J by 2 bases, and 6 bases separated the two germline ends. There are 13 residues in the CDR3. CDR1 is LGHNA and CDR2 is YSLEER in the germline V gene. The CDR3 loop is CASSQALTDTQYF. CDR3 sequence (DNA): TGCGCCAGCAGCCAGGCTCTCACAGATACGCAGTATTTT.

This clone was picked up one time. The V and J genes are TRBV7-9 and TRBJ2-7; no firm D call. This CDR3 has 14 residues. The V gene lost 1 base and the J gene lost 0 bases, with 7 bases spanning the gap. Germline V CDR1 and CDR2: SEHNR, FQNEAQ (reference sequence). The CDR3 loop is CASSLGLDSYEQYF. In nucleotides, the CDR3 is TGTGCCAGCAGCTTAGGTCTGGACTCCTACGAGCAGTACTTC.

The genes are TRBV6-6 and TRBJ2-2; a weak D match, TRBD1 (6 bases). V lost 1 base to trimming and J lost 3 bases, with 12 bases between them. This CDR3 contains 16 residues. From germline, CDR1 is MNHNY and CDR2 SVGAGI (reference sequence). CDR3 bases: TGTGCCAGCAGTTACTTCCAGGGGTCCTACACCGGGGAGCTGTTTTTT. Its protein is CASSYFQGSYTGELFF.

The table lists this clone with a count of one. The chain has TRBV5-4 and TRBJ2-7; D may be TRBD1 (6 bases). CDR3 length: 15 amino acids. Germline V CDR1 and CDR2: SGHNT, YYREEE (reference sequence). The ends were cut back, 2 bases at V and 0 bases at J, with 12 bases in the middle. CDR3 in amino acids: CASSFGRDISYEQYF. CDR3 DNA: TGTGCCAGCAGCTTTGGCCGGGACATCTCCTACGAGCAGTACTTC.

This chain links TRBV7-2 with TRBJ1-1, with 9 bases identical to TRBD1. The germline V gene encodes CDR1 SGHTA and CDR2 FQGNSA. The trim removed 4 bases at V and 5 bases at J, leaving 8 bases unmatched. This CDR3 region has 15 residues. In DNA, the CDR3 is TGTGCCAGCAGCTCCGGACAGGGGCGAGGGACTGAAGCTTTCTTT. Residues: CASSSGQGRGTEAFF.

The CDR3 DNA reads TGTGCCAGCAGTTTATCGGCTGCCAGCCGGCACAATGAGCAGTTCTTC. Translated, it gives CASSLSAASRHNEQFF. The V and J genes are TRBV27 and TRBJ2-1, with no clear D. CDR1 is MNHEY and CDR2 is SMNVEV in the germline V gene (reference sequence). Deletions cut 0 bases from V and 5 bases from J, with 14 bases between. The CDR3 has 16 amino acids.

This chain links TRBV4-2 with TRBJ2-1; 12 bases map to TRBD2. There are 19 residues in the CDR3. The germline V gene has CDR1 LGHNA and CDR2 YNFKEQ. Trimming at V came to 2 bases and at J to 1 base, leaving 9 bases not matched to a gene. Written as DNA, the CDR3 is TGTGCCAGCAGCCAACCCGATAGGACTAGCGGGGAATCCTACAATGAGCAGTTCTTC. Protein: CASSQPDRTSGESYNEQFF.

The gene calls are TRBV5-6 and TRBJ2-7, with D uncertain. Germline values: CDR1 SGHDT, CDR2 YYEEEE. Trimming removed 0 bases from V and 4 bases from J, with 14 bases in between. The CDR3 covers 15 residues. The chain's CDR3 is CASSLGLSLRYEQYF. CDR3 in DNA: TGTGCCAGCAGCTTGGGCTTGTCGTTACGGTACGAGCAGTACTTC.

CDR3 in amino acids: CASSFLGGRSFF. The DNA of the CDR3 is TGTGCCAGCAGCTTTCTTGGCGGGAGATCTTTCTTC. J is TRBJ2-1 and V is TRBV7-2, with 7 positions matching TRBD2. The junction had 9 bases not matched to a gene; V was cut back by 3 bases and J by 16 bases. This CDR3 region has 12 residues. Germline CDR1 is SGHTA and CDR2 is FQGNSA.

The chain carries TRBV6-5 and TRBJ2-1, with 13 bases identical to TRBD2. V lost 2 bases, J lost 5 bases, and 3 bases stayed unmatched. CDR3 length: 16 amino acids. Germline V gene data show CDR1 as MNHEY and CDR2 as SVGAGI. The CDR3 region is CASSYLGLAGHNEQFF. In DNA form, the CDR3 reads TGTGCCAGCAGTTACCTGGGACTAGCGGGACACAATGAGCAGTTCTTC.

This rearrangement joins TRBV28 to TRBJ2-3; unclear D gene. The length of the CDR3 is 12 residues. CDR1 and CDR2 (germline): MDHEN, SYDVKM. V was trimmed by 7 bases and J by 3 bases, leaving 8 bases between them. In nucleotides, the CDR3 is TGTGCCAGCACCCTAAATACAGATACGCAGTATTTT. Translation gives CASTLNTDTQYF.